These 2 T cell receptor beta chains share one sample of origin, sequenced in a study of blood T cell repertoires in COVID-19. This table comes from immunoSEQ multiplex PCR, and its TCRdb copy is limited to in-frame clones, with some not included. In the table there are roughly 250,000 clones, roughly nine tenths of which are singletons. The source material was peripheral blood. The receptors shown here come from a woman between 25 and 40 years old with COVID-19, enrolled during active disease.

Here the CDR3 reads CASSYRRGENSYNEQFF. In DNA, the CDR3 is TGTGCCAGCAGCTATAGGCGCGGGGAAAACTCCTACAATGAGCAGTTCTTC. V and J are TRBV11-3 and TRBJ2-1, with TRBD2 as a possible D gene (6 bases). CDR3 length equals 17 residues. V gave up 4 bases and J gave up 0 bases, with 16 bases separating them. Germline CDR1 reads SGHNT; CDR2 reads YENEEA.

About this clone itself: The junction departs from germline at one end; a sequencing error may be responsible. The rearrangement joins TRBV7-9 to TRBJ1-4; 9 bases line up with TRBD1. Germline-derived CDR1 and CDR2 are SEHNR and FQNEAQ (reference sequence). CDR3 length equals 15 residues. The CDR3 protein is CASSFAGTGLVKVFF. DNA of the CDR3: TGTGCCAGCAGCTTTGCCGGGACAGGGTTGGTAAAAGTGTTTTTT.